The rows below give T cell receptor beta chains drawn from one sample of a study of response to subunit inactivated influenza vaccine. TCRdb ran MiXCR on the RT-PCR reads and lists one entry per CDR3 protein. The sample holds some 550,000 distinct CDR3 sequences, approximately 20% seen once. These sequences were also reported in another study, on T cells expressing NK-cell markers.

The material was CD4+ T cells sorted from PBMCs, obtained about 11 days after vaccination. These receptors were obtained from a man aged 50-59 years who received an inactivated influenza vaccine. The CDR3 runs from the conserved cysteine through the conserved F or W. Each record gives: D gene, V gene, clone size, J gene, CDR3 protein, CDR3 DNA. The D gene is left open where the match is weak. Not all rows give a size; the values are once, few, many and, for expanded clones, a class.

>NA|TRBV2|few|TRBJ2-7
CASSATTYEQYF
TGTGCCAGCAGTGCGACTACCTACGAGCAGTACTTC
>NA|TRBV7-2|NA|TRBJ2-5
CASSQRTNLGETQYF
TGTGCCAGCAGCCAGCGGACTAACCTCGGGGAGACCCAGTACTTC
>NA|TRBV11-2|many|TRBJ1-1
CASSTNGGQTEAFF
TGTGCCAGCAGCACAAATGGGGGGCAGACTGAAGCTTTCTTT
>NA|TRBV20-1|NA|TRBJ2-7
CSAGEPGNYEQYF
TGCAGTGCTGGAGAGCCGGGGAACTACGAGCAGTACTTC
>TRBD1|TRBV12-3/TRBV12-4|few|TRBJ1-1
CASSDRGTEAFF
TGTGCCAGCAGCGACAGGGGCACTGAAGCTTTCTTT
>NA|TRBV2|NA|TRBJ2-7
CASSVTVSSYEQYF
TGTGCCAGCAGTGTGACAGTGAGCTCCTACGAGCAGTACTTC
>NA|TRBV12-3/TRBV12-4|many|TRBJ2-1
CASSLGAGAAYNEQFF
TGTGCCAGCAGTTTAGGAGCAGGGGCGGCGTACAATGAGCAGTTCTTC
>NA|TRBV5-1|few|TRBJ2-3
CASGGDRLTDTQYF
TGCGCCAGCGGGGGGGACAGGCTCACAGATACGCAGTATTTT
>NA|TRBV10-3|NA|TRBJ2-7
CAINAQGKIANPHYEQYF
TGTGCCATCAACGCCCAGGGAAAGATAGCCAACCCGCACTACGAGCAGTACTTC
>NA|TRBV29-1|NA|TRBJ2-5
CSVDSSQKETQYF
TGCAGCGTTGACTCCAGCCAGAAAGAGACCCAGTACTTC
>NA|TRBV5-1|NA|TRBJ2-7
CASSLGEGHLNSYEQYF
TGCGCCAGCAGCTTGGGCGAGGGACACCTGAACTCCTACGAGCAGTACTTC
>NA|TRBV20-1|few|TRBJ1-1
CSAPKRSRTEAFF
TGCAGTGCTCCAAAGAGGTCACGCACTGAAGCTTTCTTT
>NA|TRBV18|few|TRBJ2-2
CASSPVSQDTGELFF
TGTGCCAGCTCACCTGTTTCACAGGACACCGGGGAGCTGTTTTTT
>TRBD1|TRBV18|few|TRBJ2-3
CASSPSGQGLLAQYF
TGTGCCAGCTCACCTTCCGGACAGGGCCTCCTTGCGCAGTATTTT
>TRBD1|TRBV27|NA|TRBJ2-3
CASRADRGARRDTQYF
TGTGCCAGCAGAGCGGACAGGGGCGCCCGAAGAGATACGCAGTATTTT
>NA|TRBV6-2/TRBV6-3|NA|TRBJ2-5
CASSYQYQETQYF
TGTGCCAGCAGTTATCAGTACCAAGAGACCCAGTACTTC
>NA|TRBV5-5|few|TRBJ1-2
CASSLEARDYGYTF
TGTGCCAGCAGCTTGGAGGCCAGGGACTATGGCTACACCTTC
>NA|TRBV9|NA|TRBJ2-7
CASSVGVGNEQYF
TGTGCCAGCAGCGTGGGTGTCGGTAACGAGCAGTACTTC
>NA|TRBV6-1|NA|TRBJ2-3
CASTPRWETVTQYF
TGTGCCAGCACCCCACGTTGGGAGACGGTGACGCAGTATTTT
>TRBD2|TRBV12-3/TRBV12-4|once|TRBJ2-3
CASRTKRGDRTDTQYF
TGTGCCAGCAGAACCAAGCGGGGGGACCGCACAGATACGCAGTATTTT
>NA|TRBV11-3|few|TRBJ2-5
CASSARGQSLETQYF
TGTGCCAGCAGCGCCCGAGGACAGTCATTAGAGACCCAGTACTTC
>NA|TRBV11-2|NA|TRBJ1-6
CASSLLVWPMNSPLHF
TGTGCCAGCAGCTTACTTGTATGGCCGATGAATTCACCCCTCCACTTT
>TRBD2|TRBV19|many|TRBJ2-5
CASSRLAKTETQYF
TGTGCCAGTAGTCGACTAGCGAAAACGGAGACCCAGTACTTC
>NA|TRBV5-1|NA|TRBJ2-3
CASSLEAGRKVLYF
TGCGCCAGCAGCTTGGAGGCGGGGAGGAAGGTGCTGTATTTT
>NA|TRBV29-1|NA|TRBJ2-5
CSVEALSGYWGETQYF
TGCAGCGTTGAAGCGCTGAGCGGCTATTGGGGGGAGACCCAGTACTTC
>TRBD2|TRBV12-3/TRBV12-4|NA|TRBJ2-7
CASTGTSGYYEQYF
TGTGCCAGCACCGGGACTAGCGGATACTACGAGCAGTACTTC
>NA|TRBV29-1|few|TRBJ2-5
CSTRGGRETQYF
TGCAGCACCCGTGGCGGGCGCGAGACCCAGTACTTC
>TRBD1|TRBV7-2|NA|TRBJ1-1
CASSRQGALNTEAFF
TGTGCCAGCAGCAGACAGGGGGCCCTGAACACTGAAGCTTTCTTT
>TRBD1|TRBV10-3|NA|TRBJ2-5
CAISLTGGEETQYF
TGTGCCATCAGCCTGACAGGGGGCGAAGAGACCCAGTACTTC
>TRBD1|TRBV19|NA|TRBJ2-3
CASTDRGSTDTQYF
TGTGCCAGTACTGACAGGGGGAGCACAGATACGCAGTATTTT
>NA|TRBV29-1|few|TRBJ2-2
CSTWTDTGELFF
TGCAGCACCTGGACAGACACCGGGGAGCTGTTTTTT
>NA|TRBV10-3|few|TRBJ1-5
CAISARQELQPQHF
TGTGCCATCAGTGCACGACAGGAATTACAGCCCCAGCATTTT
>TRBD2|TRBV4-2|NA|TRBJ2-2
CASSGLAGGGGELFF
TGTGCCAGCAGCGGACTAGCGGGAGGGGGCGGGGAGCTGTTCTTT
>NA|TRBV3-1|few|TRBJ1-6
CASSYEQGPGSPLHF
TGTGCCAGCAGCTACGAACAGGGACCGGGCTCACCCCTCCACTTT
>TRBD1|TRBV5-6|NA|TRBJ2-7
CASSLTGDAYEQYF
TGTGCCAGCAGTTTGACAGGGGATGCCTACGAGCAGTACTTC
>NA|TRBV7-8|NA|TRBJ1-5
CASSLVGHLSNQPQHF
TGTGCCAGCAGCTTAGTTGGGCACCTTAGCAATCAGCCCCAGCATTTT
>NA|TRBV20-1|few|TRBJ1-5
CSARAGSDRNQPQHF
TGCAGTGCTAGAGCCGGGTCCGATCGCAATCAGCCCCAGCATTTT
>NA|TRBV3-1|few|TRBJ2-2
CASSHGGTSTGELFF
TGTGCCAGCAGCCACGGAGGCACGTCCACCGGGGAGCTGTTTTTT
>NA|TRBV5-6|NA|TRBJ1-1
CASNPGGVSNTEAFF
TGTGCCAGCAACCCGGGGGGGGTTTCGAACACTGAAGCTTTCTTT
>TRBD1|TRBV10-3|few|TRBJ2-1
CAISVRGSEQFF
TGTGCCATCAGTGTCAGGGGGAGTGAGCAGTTCTTC
>NA|TRBV12-3/TRBV12-4|many|TRBJ1-6
CASSLWANSPLHF
TGTGCCAGCAGTTTATGGGCCAATTCACCCCTCCACTTT
>NA|TRBV12-3/TRBV12-4|few|TRBJ2-1
CASSQPGTFNEQFF
TGTGCCAGCAGTCAGCCGGGAACCTTCAATGAGCAGTTCTTC